Sequencing of this T cell receptor (beta chain) was carried out in a study of T cells in Graves' hyperthyroidism and ophthalmopathy. There were TCR beta CDR3 regions amplified from RNA transcripts. HTBI primers drove first-round RT-PCR of the TCR CDR3. Each CDR3 protein gets one entry after TCRdb re-called the multiplex PCR reads with MiXCR. Altogether some 420,000 distinct CDR3 sequences are present, roughly 13% being singletons, with the ten largest covering 5% to 6%. This clonotype showed up many times. The CDR3 runs 16 residues. CDR1 and CDR2 (germline): LNHNV, YYDKDF (reference sequence). Trimming removed 3 bases at V and 4 bases at J, with 16 bases between.

The chain carries TRBV15 and TRBJ1-3; D is uncertain. The sequencing sample was made of blood. This sequence originates from a woman aged 18-30 years with Graves' hyperthyroidism. The CDR3 spells CATSRAPGPEGNTIYF. For the CDR3, the DNA is TGTGCCACCAGCAGGGCCCCCGGACCGGAAGGAAACACCATATATTTT.